The sequence of this T cell receptor (beta chain) was determined in a study of shared clonotypes between healthy human individuals (TCRdb year 2020). Context from the whole study: The cohort comprised a couple of women and three men aged 18 to 49 years. Libraries were prepared and TCR repertoires were sequenced by different laboratories using diverse techniques, in order to increase sequencing depth and limit assay-specific biases. Leukapheresis yielded between about 0.9 and 8.9 billion PBMCs per donor. To estimate repertoire size and how much clonotype sharing occurs between individuals, the study deeply sequenced the blood TCR repertoires of five healthy adults. For each donor, three plates each were used for CD4 naive and CD4 memory, two plates were used for CD8 naive, and one plate was used for CD8 memory. Summary of the overall study and its limitations: Because the study included a small number of donors, the genetic and exposure-history diversity represented was limited. Incomplete sequencing was indicated by rarefaction of sorted-subset datasets, despite the large sequencing depth. Sharing across a handful of donors was observed for around 5% of naive CD4, 3.5% of naive CD8, over 2% of memory CD4, and less than 0.45% of memory CD8 clonotypes. Only blood was sampled, and tissue TCR repertoires likely differ from those in blood. Larger estimated clonotype richness was generally found for naive subsets than for memory subsets. Compared with non-shared clonotypes, the clonotypes found in all four sorted-subset donors had higher generation probabilities. Based on pairwise subsampling, the degree of clonotype sharing among donors was expected to be affected by sequencing depth.

TCR CDR3 regions were amplified from genomic DNA by multiplex PCR using the deep immunoSEQ assay. Genomic DNA extracted from each cell subset was distributed evenly over all wells of several immunoSEQ 96-well plates, and each plate served as one replicate. For sorted subsets, 150 to 200 ng genomic DNA, equal to some 28,000 T cell genomes, was loaded into each replicate PCR. Purified libraries were measured with a Qubit 3.0 fluorometer, size-checked on a Bioanalyzer 2100, and measured again with the KAPA Library Quantification kit. Each immunoSEQ 96-well plate was sequenced on its own single-read 150-cycle Illumina NextSeq 550 flow cell. The original pipeline was this. Because the immunoSEQ output included only junctional sequences and no quality scores, the filtering could not be the same as the filtering used for full-length reads. Sequences were annotated with PyIR, a Python wrapper for IgBLAST v1.9, and V/J genes and CDR3 were assigned using IMGT germline references. Reads with weak V/J assignments (E-value above 1e-6), missing CDR3, stop codons, out-of-frame junctions, or ambiguous translated residues were removed. V3J clonotypes were defined by identical inferred V gene, J gene, and CDR3 amino acid sequence. Percentage overlap between repertoires was calculated by dividing the number of shared unique clonotypes by the size of the smaller repertoire. RTK rarefaction, the Chao1 estimator, and Recon v2.1 estimates of unobserved clonotypes were used to assess repertoire richness. For all TCRbeta clonotypes obtained by the gDNA method from a few donors, generation probabilities were computed with OLGA. Drawn from immuneACCESS, this table holds only the in-frame rearrangements with V and J called that TCRdb kept. Clones are partly lost; checked studies trace under half to an unresolved V gene and leave the rest unexplained. V, J and clone size reflect that table, while D and trimming were determined from the DNA. Here the sample has about 320,000 clones; 80% to 90% occur a single time. The ten largest clones take up roughly 16% of the sample.

The donors were healthy, HIV-negative adults with no recently reported acute infections or vaccinations. Only Caucasian adults living in Nashville, Tennessee, USA were represented among the donors. CD8 memory samples consisted of magnetically selected CD45RO+ cells combined with CCR7-negative CD45RA+ effector memory (TemRA) cells. After blood collection by leukapheresis, PBMCs were isolated using Ficoll-Histopaque density gradient centrifugation and then cryopreserved in the vapor phase of liquid nitrogen. Purity and quantity of every magnetically sorted T cell population were checked by analytical flow cytometry. Each sorted fraction had its genomic DNA isolated and then quantified by UV absorbance on a Nanodrop 2000c. This clone appeared a few times. Which antigen it targets is not known. No much larger clone is present one base from it, and per-base qualities are unavailable. The germline V gene encodes CDR1 SGHNT and CDR2 YYREEE (reference sequence). There are 15 amino acids in the CDR3, from cysteine to phenylalanine inclusive. Kept here is only the CDR3 DNA, which spans 45 bases and is read in frame from base 1. Cut back by 0 bases and 6 bases, the V and J ends lie 15 bases apart.

Specimen: memory CD8+ T cells sorted from blood. What this sample's cell subset or site label stands for: CD45RO+ cells pooled with CCR7-negative TemRA cells. This receptor was identified in a man between 18 and 29 years old in good health. This receptor chain uses TRBV5-4 and TRBJ1-2; the D segment could be TRBD1, given 6 matching bases. The DNA sequence reads TGTGCCAGCAGCTTGGAACCCGGACAGTTTAATGGCTACACCTTC. Translated, it gives CASSLEPGQFNGYTF.